Below, 9 T cell receptor beta chains from the same sample are listed, as sequenced in a study of blood T cell repertoires in COVID-19. The protocol was immunoSEQ multiplex PCR, while the TCRdb copy is restricted to in-frame clones and leaves out a portion. Of about 360,000 clones in the sample, approximately 86% were seen once. Specimen: peripheral blood. These receptors were obtained from a human donor in a cohort sampled during active COVID-19.

V and J are TRBV4-2 and TRBJ1-3, with D perhaps TRBD1 (5 bases). The germline V gene encodes CDR1 LGHNA and CDR2 YNFKEQ. V was cut by 0 bases and J by 4 bases, with 10 bases left in between. The length of the CDR3 is 15 residues. CDR3 loop: CASSQDQGTGNTIYF. The CDR3 nucleotides are TGTGCCAGCAGCCAAGACCAGGGTACCGGAAACACCATATATTTT.

This clone came up a few times. The rearrangement links TRBV11-3 to TRBJ2-2; no clear D gene. This CDR3 has 12 residues. The germline CDR1 and CDR2 sequences are SGHNT and YENEEA. The V end was cut by 5 bases, the J end by 4 bases, with 5 bases between. The CDR3 spells CASSAITGELFF. The CDR3 nucleotides are TGTGCCAGCAGCGCGATCACCGGGGAGCTGTTTTTT. The full variable domain, with the rest looked up from reference TRBV11-3 and TRBJ2-2, is EAGVVQSPRYKIIEKKQPVAFWCNPISGHNTLYWYLQNLGQGPELLIRYENEEAVDDSQLPKDRFSAERLKGVDSTLKIQPAELGDSAVYLCASSAITGELFFGEGSRLTVL.

By frequency in the sample, this clone is medium-sized (0.01 to 0.1%). The genes are TRBV6-5 and TRBJ1-2; 8 nucleotides agree with TRBD1. The CDR3 consists of 14 residues. Germline V gives CDR1 MNHEY, CDR2 SVGAGI. Unmatched junction bases numbered 3, after V lost 6 bases and J lost 0 bases. DNA of the CDR3: TGTGCCAGCAGCCACAGGGGGGCTAACTATGGCTACACCTTC. Its translation: CASSHRGANYGYTF.

The chain is built from TRBV4-1 and TRBJ1-1; D is perhaps TRBD1 (5 bases). Germline lookup yields CDR1 MGHRA and CDR2 YSYEKL. Trimming removed 4 bases from V and 2 bases from J, with 20 bases in between. This CDR3 is 17 amino acids long. The CDR3 sequence is CASSLQPPQEINTEAFF. DNA for the CDR3: TGCGCCAGCAGCCTTCAGCCCCCACAGGAGATCAACACTGAAGCTTTCTTT.

The chain links TRBV9 to TRBJ2-2; perhaps TRBD2 as D (5 bases). Trimming removed 0 bases at V and 7 bases at J, with 16 bases between. The germline CDR1 and CDR2 sequences are SGDLS and YYNGEE. The CDR3 sequence is 16 residues long. CDR3 sequence (DNA): TGTGCCAGCAGCGTAGAAGGTCGGGGAGTAGGCGGGGAGCTGTTTTTT. Residues: CASSVEGRGVGGELFF.

This clone was seen only a few times. This chain joins TRBV4-1 and TRBJ2-7; TRBD2 agrees at 9 bases. V shed 4 bases and J 4 bases; nucleotides not matched to a gene: 11. The CDR3 is 16 residues long. CDR1 MGHRA and CDR2 YSYEKL come from the germline V gene. The CDR3: CASSPRGTSWMYEQYF. In DNA form, the CDR3 reads TGCGCCAGCAGCCCCCGTGGGACTAGCTGGATGTACGAGCAGTACTTC.

CDR3 nucleotides: TGTGCCAGCAGCCAAGATCTAGCGGGGAACACAGATACGCAGTATTTT. It codes for CASSQDLAGNTDTQYF. The genes are TRBV3-1 (or the pseudogene TRBV3-2) and TRBJ2-3; TRBD2 aligns across 9 bases. Germline loops: CDR1 LGHDT, CDR2 YNNKEL (reference sequence). This CDR3 has 16 amino acids. Losses at the gene ends were 0 bases for V and 2 bases for J; bases not matched to a gene: 3.

J is TRBJ1-2 and V is TRBV2; 11 nucleotides agree with TRBD1. The CDR3 is made up of 16 amino acids. Germline CDR1 reads SNHLY; CDR2 reads FYNNEI. The trim removed 8 bases at V and 5 bases at J, leaving 13 bases unmatched. The DNA for the CDR3 is TGTGCCAGCGCCCGAATAGGACAGGGGGCGGCTTATGGCTACACCTTC. Its translation: CASARIGQGAAYGYTF.

The J gene is TRBJ2-1, the V gene TRBV6-1; D not resolved. CDR3 size: 13 residues. The germline CDR1 and CDR2 sequences are MNHNS and SASEGT. V dropped 2 bases and J dropped 10 bases, with 12 bases sitting between them. CDR3: CASSESARREQFF. DNA for the CDR3: TGTGCCAGCAGTGAAAGTGCTAGACGGGAGCAGTTCTTC.